This passage covers 14 T cell receptor beta chains from one sample sequenced in a study of molecular identifiers for immune sequencing clone quantification. TCRdb re-called the PCR reads with MiXCR, one entry per CDR3 protein. The table has tens of thousands of distinct CDR3 sequences, around a sixth seen once. The sample consisted of naive CD8+ T cells from blood, with Jurkat cell RNA spiked in. This sample's subset: FACS-sorted CD8+CD4-CCR7+CD45RA+ naive T cells. The receptors originated from a human donor in good health. Some libraries in this study had Jurkat cell RNA spiked in.

This clonotype was counted once. Possible read error: a much larger clone is one base away. This chain uses TRBV9 with TRBJ2-7; no clear D. Germline V gives CDR1 SGDLS, CDR2 YYNGEE. This CDR3 spans 12 amino acids. CDR3 coding DNA: TGTGCCAGCAGCGCCCCAGGCACCCGGCAGCACTTC. As protein: CASSAPGTRQHF.

This clonotype was observed many times. The rearrangement links TRBV2 to TRBJ2-1; 13 nucleotides line up with TRBD2. This CDR3 is built from 17 residues. In germline, CDR1 is SNHLY, CDR2 FYNNEI. After removal of 2 bases from V and 8 bases from J, the junction contained 9 bases not matched to a gene. The chain's CDR3 is CASSELLAGGGSHEQFF. DNA for the CDR3: TGTGCCAGCAGTGAACTACTAGCGGGAGGGGGTAGCCATGAGCAGTTCTTC.

This clonotype was seen ten or more times. J is TRBJ2-7 and V is TRBV5-6; unclear D gene. V was clipped by 1 base and J by 7 bases, with 12 bases between them. The CDR3 consists of 13 residues. CDR1 is SGHDT and CDR2 is YYEEEE in the germline V gene. The CDR3 is CASSLQSNREQYF. CDR3 bases: TGTGCCAGCAGCTTGCAGTCGAATAGGGAGCAGTACTTC.

In this sample, this clonotype turned up many times. The genes are TRBV13 and TRBJ2-5; maybe TRBD2 (5 bases). Germline assignment: CDR1 PRHDT and CDR2 FYEKMQ (reference sequence). V was pared by 0 bases and J by 5 bases, with 19 bases between. CDR3 length: 17 amino acids. The DNA of the CDR3 is TGTGCCAGCAGCTTAGGTCCCCCGGGGTCGATCGAGGAGACCCAGTACTTC. It encodes CASSLGPPGSIEETQYF.

This clonotype came up many times. The chain joins TRBV6-5 to TRBJ2-6; TRBD1 or TRBD2 may be the D gene (5 bases each). This CDR3 spans 16 amino acids. V lost 0 bases, J lost 2 bases, and 8 bases lay in between. Germline V gene sequence: CDR1 MNHEY, CDR2 SVGAGI. The CDR3 region has the DNA TGTGCCAGCAGTTACTCACCGGGGCCTGGGGCCAACGTCCTGACTTTC. Protein: CASSYSPGPGANVLTF.

This clonotype was seen many times. The rearrangement joins TRBV7-6 to TRBJ2-7, with a weak D call TRBD1 (5 bases). Deletions cut 4 bases from V and 2 bases from J, with 15 bases between. Germline assignment: CDR1 SGHVS and CDR2 FNYEAQ. The CDR3 contains 15 residues. CDR3 sequence (DNA): TGTGCCAGCAGCTCTCGACAGACCTTTCCCTACGAGCAGTACTTC. This translates into CASSSRQTFPYEQYF.

By share, this clonotype ranks as medium-sized. V gene TRBV4-3 combines with J gene TRBJ2-1; 7 bases align to TRBD2. Trimming at V came to 2 bases and at J to 5 bases, leaving 3 bases not matched to a gene. Germline V gene lookup returns CDR1 LGHNA and CDR2 YSLEER. The CDR3 is made up of 14 amino acids. DNA of the CDR3: TGCGCCAGCAGCCAAACTAGCGCTAACAATGAGCAGTTCTTC. Translating gives CASSQTSANNEQFF.

This clonotype has a count of ten or more. The chain employs TRBV27 and TRBJ2-7; the D gene is possibly TRBD2 (6 bases). The CDR3 spans 16 residues. V lost 1 base to trimming and J lost 2 bases, with 15 bases between them. CDR1 MNHEY and CDR2 SMNVEV come from the germline V gene (reference sequence). CDR3 in amino acids: CASSLLGTGGAYEQYF. CDR3 nucleotide sequence: TGTGCCAGCAGTTTATTAGGTACAGGAGGGGCCTACGAGCAGTACTTC.

This clonotype was counted many times. The rearrangement links TRBV28 to TRBJ1-1; D possibly corresponds to TRBD1 (6 bases). The CDR3 has 11 amino acids. Trimming took off 8 bases at V and 13 bases at J, with 17 bases between the two ends. Germline CDR1 is MDHEN and CDR2 is SYDVKM. CDR3: CASSEGTKGFF. CDR3 sequence (DNA): TGTGCCAGCTCTGAGGGGACAAAAGGTTTCTTT.

At least ten counts were recorded for this clonotype. This chain joins TRBV7-6 and TRBJ1-6, with TRBD1 matching 8 bases. The germline gives CDR1 SGHVS, CDR2 FNYEAQ. Trimming at V came to 5 bases and at J to 6 bases, leaving 6 bases not matched to a gene. The CDR3 has 15 residues. This chain's CDR3 is CASSAWTGINSPLHF. DNA for the CDR3: TGTGCCAGCAGCGCATGGACAGGGATTAATTCACCCCTCCACTTT.

In this sample, this clonotype turned up many times. This chain uses TRBV12-3 or TRBV12-4 with TRBJ2-1, with 10 bases matching TRBD2. This CDR3 spans 15 amino acids. The V gene end was trimmed by 8 bases and the J gene end by 2 bases; junction bases not matched to a gene: 6. CDR3 sequence (DNA): TGTGCCAGCGGAACCGGGACTAGCGCCTACAATGAGCAGTTCTTC. Encoded protein: CASGTGTSAYNEQFF.

For this clonotype: One junction end does not reproduce the germline sequence, and a read error may be involved. V usage is TRBV28 and J usage is TRBJ2-7, with a weak D call TRBD2 (5 bases). CDR1 and CDR2 (germline): MDHEN, SYDVKM. This CDR3 contains 14 residues. CDR3 loop: CASSSPRKDYEQHF. The CDR3 nucleotides read TGTGCCAGCAGTTCCCCGAGGAAAGACTACGAGCAGCACTTC.

Details on this clonotype: Given a much more abundant clone one base away, this may be a read error. The rearrangement uses TRBV9 and TRBJ1-4; D is unclear. This CDR3 spans 15 amino acids. The V gene's germline CDR1 is SGDLS and CDR2 YYNGEE. Between the trimmed V and J ends, which lost 3 bases and 5 bases, there was a span of 14 bases. The CDR3 protein is CASSAADGLNEKLFF. Here the CDR3 DNA reads TGTGCCAGCAGCGCAGCCGACGGACTGAATGAAAAACTGTTTTTT. The full variable domain, its missing parts supplied by reference TRBV9 and TRBJ1-4, is DSGVTQTPKHLITATGQRVTLRCSPRSGDLSVYWYQQSLDQGLQFLIQYYNGEERAKGNILERFSAQQFPDLHSELNLSSLELGDSALYFCASSAADGLNEKLFFGSGTQLSVL.

Many counts were recorded for this clonotype. The chain joins TRBV4-3 to TRBJ1-1, with D unclear. Trimming cost V 1 base and J 2 bases, with 8 bases left between them. This CDR3 contains 14 residues. Looked up from germline, CDR1 is LGHNA and CDR2 is YSLEER. The CDR3 here is CASSQVTANTEAFF. CDR3 coding DNA: TGCGCCAGCAGCCAAGTTACGGCTAACACTGAAGCTTTCTTT.